These 27 T cell receptor beta chains share one sample of origin, sequenced in a study of T cell responses to AZD1222 COVID-19 vaccine. Profiled with immunoSEQ multiplex PCR; TCRdb holds only in-frame clones, not every one. The sample lists around 120,000 clones; almost 95% were seen once. The material sequenced was peripheral blood, taken 28 days after the second AZD1222 dose. These receptors were taken from an adult who received the AZD1222 COVID-19 vaccine.

The chain has TRBV7-3 and TRBJ2-5; D is perhaps TRBD1 (5 bases). V lost 0 bases to trimming and J lost 3 bases, with 5 bases between them. The CDR3 consists of 13 residues. Per germline, CDR1 SGHTA and CDR2 FQGTGA. CDR3 bases: TGTGCCAGCAGCTTAACCAGGGAAGAGACCCAGTACTTC. This translates into CASSLTREETQYF.

The chain combines TRBV5-3 with TRBJ1-4; D not resolved. TRBV5-3 is annotated as an ORF whose role is uncertain. V lost 2 bases and J 4 bases, leaving 15 bases between the germline ends. The CDR3 has 16 residues. CDR3 loop: CARSFRFGRCNEKLFF. CDR3 coding DNA: TGTGCCAGAAGCTTTAGGTTCGGACGATGTAATGAAAAACTGTTTTTT.

The chain links TRBV5-6 to TRBJ2-7; tentatively, D is TRBD2 (6 bases). CDR3 size: 13 residues. Deletions cut 4 bases from V and 0 bases from J, with 8 bases between. Per the germline V gene, CDR1 is SGHDT and CDR2 is YYEEEE. The CDR3 region is CASSPGVSYEQYF. The CDR3 region has the DNA TGTGCCAGCAGCCCGGGGGTCTCCTACGAGCAGTACTTC.

The genes are TRBV29-1 and TRBJ1-1, with a possible D match to TRBD1 (6 bases). The V end was cut by 4 bases, the J end by 1 base, with 10 bases between. The CDR3 length is 13 residues. Per the germline V gene, CDR1 is SQVTM and CDR2 is ANQGSEA. The CDR3 sequence is CSVGGGRNTEAFF. CDR3 nucleotides: TGCAGCGTTGGTGGGGGGCGGAACACTGAAGCTTTCTTT.

The genes are TRBV2 and TRBJ2-1; 8 positions match TRBD2. CDR3 length: 17 amino acids. The V segment lost 4 bases and the J segment 6 bases; nucleotides outside the gene matches: 14. CDR1 is SNHLY and CDR2 is FYNNEI in the germline V gene. The CDR3 sequence is CASSGWSSGGGVNEQFF. For the CDR3, the DNA is TGTGCCAGCAGTGGCTGGTCCTCGGGAGGGGGGGTCAATGAGCAGTTCTTC.

The chain is built from TRBV28 and TRBJ2-7; weak D call: TRBD1 (5 bases). The V end was cut by 3 bases, the J end by 3 bases, with 9 bases between. Per germline, CDR1 MDHEN and CDR2 SYDVKM. There are 13 residues in the CDR3. CDR3 bases: TGTGCCAGCAGTTTCCAGGGATTCTACGAGCAGTACTTC. The encoded protein is CASSFQGFYEQYF.

The table lists this clone with a count of one. This chain uses TRBV2 with TRBJ1-6, with D possibly matching TRBD1 (6 bases). V was cut by 6 bases and J by 9 bases, with 15 bases left in between. CDR3 length: 14 amino acids. CDR1 is SNHLY and CDR2 is FYNNEI in the germline V gene. The CDR3 loop is CASRNRVLGSPLHF. The CDR3 DNA is TGTGCCAGCAGGAACAGGGTTTTAGGTTCACCCCTCCACTTT.

The chain is built from TRBV11-2 and TRBJ1-2, with 7 nucleotides matching TRBD1. Germline V gene lookup returns CDR1 SGHAT and CDR2 FQNNGV. V lost 5 bases to trimming and J lost 3 bases; unmatched junction nucleotides: 6. There are 14 residues in the CDR3. The CDR3 protein is CASSNRQGYYGYTF. The CDR3, as DNA: TGTGCCAGCAGCAACAGACAGGGATACTATGGCTACACCTTC.

The count of this clone is one. The chain joins TRBV12-3 or TRBV12-4 to TRBJ1-5; possible D gene TRBD1, 6 bases. V shed 3 bases and J shed 5 bases, with 8 bases lying between them. The CDR3 consists of 13 residues. CDR3: CASSLDRDQPQHF. CDR3 bases: TGTGCCAGCAGTTTGGACAGAGATCAGCCCCAGCATTTT.

The J gene is TRBJ2-7, the V gene TRBV30, with 8 positions matching TRBD2. The CDR3 is made up of 13 amino acids. The V gene end was trimmed by 3 bases and the J gene end by 6 bases; junction bases not matched to a gene: 7. The germline CDR1 and CDR2 sequences are GTSNPN and SVGIG (reference sequence). CDR3 bases: TGTGCCTGGAGGGAGGTAGCGGGAACCGAGCAGTACTTC. Translating it yields CAWREVAGTEQYF.

The chain's CDR3 is CASSRGVGIEKLFF. The CDR3 DNA reads TGTGCCAGCAGCCGGGGGGTAGGGATTGAAAAACTGTTTTTT. J is TRBJ1-4 and V is TRBV3-1 (or the pseudogene TRBV3-2); possible D gene TRBD1, 5 bases. The CDR3 consists of 14 residues. CDR1 and CDR2 (germline): LGHDT, YNNKEL (reference sequence). Trimming shortened V by 4 bases and J by 7 bases, and 13 bases separated the two germline ends.

V is TRBV30 and J is TRBJ1-6; 9 bases map to TRBD1. Germline values: CDR1 GTSNPN, CDR2 SVGIG (reference sequence). The CDR3 has 17 amino acids. V lost 1 base and J lost 10; bases outside the gene matches: 14. The DNA of the CDR3 is TGTGCCTGGAGTGCCAACCGCAGGGACAGGGCGAACTCACCCCTCCACTTT. Translated: CAWSANRRDRANSPLHF. Supplemented by reference TRBV30 and TRBJ1-6, the full variable domain reads SQTIHQWPATLVQPVGSPLSLECTVEGTSNPNLYWYRQAAGRGLQLLFYSVGIGQISSEVPQNLSASRPQDRQFILSSKKLLLSDSGFYLCAWSANRRDRANSPLHFGNGTRLTVT.

The sample holds one count of this clone. V gene TRBV9 combines with J gene TRBJ2-1; D gene unclear. The CDR3 contains 15 residues. Deletions cut 1 base from V and 2 bases from J, with 10 bases between. Germline V gene data show CDR1 as SGDLS and CDR2 as YYNGEE. CDR3 region: CASSVYVGPYNEQFF. CDR3 nucleotides: TGTGCCAGCAGCGTATATGTAGGGCCCTACAATGAGCAGTTCTTC.

The chain carries TRBV28 and TRBJ2-2; 9 bases match TRBD2. There are 16 residues in the CDR3. The junction had 10 bases not matched to a gene; V was cut back by 5 bases and J by 6 bases. The germline gives CDR1 MDHEN, CDR2 SYDVKM. Here the CDR3 DNA reads TGTGCCAGCAGTCATAGCGGGAGTGGAGAGTCCGGGGAGCTGTTTTTT. Translation: CASSHSGSGESGELFF.

V and J are TRBV30 and TRBJ1-1; D uncertain. The CDR3 runs 15 residues. Looked up from germline, CDR1 is GTSNPN and CDR2 is SVGIG (reference sequence). Trimming took off 1 base at V and 1 base at J, with 13 bases between the two ends. CDR3 DNA: TGTGCCTGGAGTGCTGCCCCCGGTGCGAACACTGAAGCTTTCTTT. This gives the protein CAWSAAPGANTEAFF.

V gene TRBV15 combines with J gene TRBJ2-6; TRBD2 aligns across 8 bases. The junction had 8 bases not matched to a gene; V was cut back by 1 base and J by 3 bases. CDR3 length: 18 residues. Germline V gene data show CDR1 as LNHNV and CDR2 as YYDKDF (reference sequence). CDR3 in amino acids: CATSRVDGRAVGANVLTF. The DNA for the CDR3 is TGTGCCACCAGCAGAGTAGACGGGAGGGCCGTTGGGGCCAACGTCCTGACTTTC.

The chain has TRBV9 and TRBJ1-2; D is perhaps TRBD1 (5 bases). Looked up from germline, CDR1 is SGDLS and CDR2 is YYNGEE. The CDR3 contains 12 residues. With 6 bases removed from V and 4 bases from J, the gap between germline ends came to 10 bases. The CDR3 protein is CASKMQGYGYTF. Written as DNA, the CDR3 is TGTGCCAGCAAGATGCAGGGCTATGGCTACACCTTC.

The rearrangement uses TRBV19 and TRBJ1-1, with 9 nucleotides matching TRBD1. This CDR3 is built from 17 residues. With V trimmed by 2 bases and J by 0 bases, 7 bases remained unmatched. The germline V gene encodes CDR1 LNHDA and CDR2 SQIVND (reference sequence). The CDR3 is CASSIRTGVFVNTEAFF. CDR3 sequence (DNA): TGTGCCAGTAGTATACGGACAGGGGTCTTCGTGAACACTGAAGCTTTCTTT.

Notes on this clone: Additional DNA sequences in this sample encode the identical CDR3. The V and J genes are TRBV28 and TRBJ1-1; no clear D gene. This CDR3 spans 13 amino acids. The germline V and J ends were trimmed by 2 bases and 2 bases, with 6 bases remaining between them. Germline-derived CDR1 and CDR2 are MDHEN and SYDVKM. The CDR3 here is CASSLGTNTEAFF. The CDR3 bases are TGTGCCAGCAGTTTAGGCACAAACACTGAAGCTTTCTTT.

The rearrangement joins TRBV7-3 to TRBJ1-1; D uncertain. The germline V gene encodes CDR1 SGHTA and CDR2 FQGTGA. The CDR3 runs 19 residues. Trimming took 5 bases from V and 1 from J, leaving 26 bases between them. For the CDR3, the DNA is TGTGCCAGCAGCACACAGAGACGGCTCCCCGAGAAATCGAACACTGAAGCTTTCTTT. Translated: CASSTQRRLPEKSNTEAFF.

The gene calls are TRBV9 and TRBJ2-3, with a weak D call TRBD2 (5 bases). Germline V lookup: CDR1 SGDLS, CDR2 YYNGEE. This CDR3 is 15 amino acids long. Deletions cut 1 base from V and 2 bases from J, with 11 bases between. This chain's CDR3 is CASSVKRRSTDTQYF. The DNA of the CDR3 is TGTGCCAGCAGCGTAAAGCGGCGATCCACAGATACGCAGTATTTT.

As for this clone: The sample carries other DNA sequences with the same CDR3. The chain employs TRBV27 and TRBJ2-2; D is unresolved. CDR3 length equals 12 residues. Germline CDR1 and CDR2: MNHEY and SMNVEV (reference sequence). V was pared by 4 bases and J by 3 bases, with 3 bases between. CDR3 bases: TGTGCCAGCAGTTCATACACCGGGGAGCTGTTTTTT. Amino acid sequence: CASSSYTGELFF.

The chain employs TRBV30 and TRBJ1-6; TRBD1 matches 9 bases. J gave up 8 bases and V 2 bases, and 1 base lay outside the gene matches. The germline V gene encodes CDR1 GTSNPN and CDR2 SVGIG (reference sequence). The CDR3 is made up of 13 amino acids. The CDR3 nucleotides are TGTGCCTGGAGTCGGACAGGGGATTCACCCCTCCACTTT. Residues: CAWSRTGDSPLHF.

This sequence joins TRBV5-1 and TRBJ1-4, with D possibly TRBD1 on 6 matching bases. This CDR3 contains 17 residues. Germline V lookup: CDR1 SGHRS, CDR2 YFSETQ. Trimming left V 0 bases short and J 5 bases short, with 17 bases between. CDR3 sequence: CASSLEHRVTGNEKLFF. The CDR3 nucleotides are TGCGCCAGCAGCTTGGAGCACAGGGTAACGGGGAATGAAAAACTGTTTTTT.

The V call is TRBV6-5, the J call TRBJ2-3; TRBD1 agrees at 9 bases. Per germline, CDR1 MNHEY and CDR2 SVGAGI. Trimming at V came to 1 base and at J to 4 bases, leaving 6 bases not matched to a gene. The CDR3 is 16 amino acids. The CDR3 here is CASSYFQTGGSDTQYF. The DNA for the CDR3 is TGTGCCAGCAGTTACTTTCAGACAGGGGGTTCAGATACGCAGTATTTT.

This chain connects TRBV6-4 to TRBJ1-1, with a tentative D call TRBD1 (6 bases). Trimming left V 4 bases short and J 1 base short, with 13 bases between. CDR3 length equals 15 residues. Germline V gives CDR1 MRHNA, CDR2 SNTAGT. CDR3 nucleotide sequence: TGTGCCAGCAGTGCCGGGACACCTTGGAACACTGAAGCTTTCTTT. Its translation: CASSAGTPWNTEAFF.

The V call is TRBV4-2, the J call TRBJ2-7; perhaps TRBD2 as D (6 bases). CDR3 length equals 13 residues. Germline V lookup: CDR1 LGHNA, CDR2 YNFKEQ. Trimming cost V 4 bases and J 2 bases, with 9 bases left between them. This CDR3 is CASSPEGAYEQYF. CDR3 coding DNA: TGTGCCAGCAGCCCGGAGGGCGCCTACGAGCAGTACTTC.